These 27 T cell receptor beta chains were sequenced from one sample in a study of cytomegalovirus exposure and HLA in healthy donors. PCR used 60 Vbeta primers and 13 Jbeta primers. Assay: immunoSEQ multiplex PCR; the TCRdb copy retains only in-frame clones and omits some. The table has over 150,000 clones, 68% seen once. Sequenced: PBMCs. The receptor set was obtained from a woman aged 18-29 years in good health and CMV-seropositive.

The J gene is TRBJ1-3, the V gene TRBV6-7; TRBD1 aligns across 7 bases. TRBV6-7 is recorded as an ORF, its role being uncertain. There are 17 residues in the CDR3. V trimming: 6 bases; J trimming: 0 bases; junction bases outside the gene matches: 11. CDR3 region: CASRIKTGEHSGNTIYF. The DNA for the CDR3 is TGTGCCAGCAGGATTAAAACAGGGGAACACTCTGGAAACACCATATATTTT.

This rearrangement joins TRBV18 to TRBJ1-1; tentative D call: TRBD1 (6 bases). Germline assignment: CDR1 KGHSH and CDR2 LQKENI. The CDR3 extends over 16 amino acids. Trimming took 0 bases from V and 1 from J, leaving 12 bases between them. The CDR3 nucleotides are TGTGCCAGCTCACCACCCAGGGGATTTGAGAACACTGAAGCTTTCTTT. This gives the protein CASSPPRGFENTEAFF.

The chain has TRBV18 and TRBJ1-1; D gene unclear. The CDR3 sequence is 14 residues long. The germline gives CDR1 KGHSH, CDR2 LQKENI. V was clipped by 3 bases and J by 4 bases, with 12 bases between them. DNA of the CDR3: TGTGCCAGCTCACCGGAGGTAGCAGGCACTGAAGCTTTCTTT. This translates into CASSPEVAGTEAFF.

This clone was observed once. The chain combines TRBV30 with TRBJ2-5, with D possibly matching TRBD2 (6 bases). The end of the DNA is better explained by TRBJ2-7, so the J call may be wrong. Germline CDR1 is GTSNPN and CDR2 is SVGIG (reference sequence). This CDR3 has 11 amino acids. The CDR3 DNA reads TGTGCTGGGGGAGGACCCTACGAGCAGTACTTC. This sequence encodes CAGGGPYEQYF.

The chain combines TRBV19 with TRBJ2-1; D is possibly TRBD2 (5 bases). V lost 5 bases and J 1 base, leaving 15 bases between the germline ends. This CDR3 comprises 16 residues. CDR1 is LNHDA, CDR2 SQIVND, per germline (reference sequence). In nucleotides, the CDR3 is TGTGCCAGTAGTCCACTCGCTTCGGGATCCTACAATGAGCAGTTCTTC. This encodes CASSPLASGSYNEQFF.

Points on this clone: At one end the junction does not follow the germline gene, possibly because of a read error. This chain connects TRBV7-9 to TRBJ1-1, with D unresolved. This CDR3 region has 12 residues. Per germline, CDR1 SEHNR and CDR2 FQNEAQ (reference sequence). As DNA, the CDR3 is TGTGCCAGCAGCTTAGTTGACACTGAGGCTTTCTTT. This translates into CASSLVDTEAFF.

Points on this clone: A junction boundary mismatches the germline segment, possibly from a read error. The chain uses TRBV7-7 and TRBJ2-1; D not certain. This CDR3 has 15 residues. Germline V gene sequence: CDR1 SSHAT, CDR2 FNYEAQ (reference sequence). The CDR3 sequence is CASSTGSGFYNEQFF. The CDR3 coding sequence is TGTGCTAGCAGCACGGGTAGTGGATTCTACAATGAGCAGTTCTTC.

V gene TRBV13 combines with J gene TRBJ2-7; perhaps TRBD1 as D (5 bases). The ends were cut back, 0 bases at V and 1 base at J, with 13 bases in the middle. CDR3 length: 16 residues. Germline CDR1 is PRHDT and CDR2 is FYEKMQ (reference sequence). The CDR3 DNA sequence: TGTGCCAGCAGCTTAGGAGGATGGCAGGGATCCTACGAGCAGTACTTC. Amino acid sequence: CASSLGGWQGSYEQYF.

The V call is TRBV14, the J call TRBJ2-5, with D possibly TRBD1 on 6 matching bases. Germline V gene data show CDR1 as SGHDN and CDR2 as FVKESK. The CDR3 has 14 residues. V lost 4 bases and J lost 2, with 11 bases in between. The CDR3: CASSPYRDQETQYF. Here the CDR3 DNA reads TGTGCCAGCAGCCCATACAGGGATCAAGAGACCCAGTACTTC. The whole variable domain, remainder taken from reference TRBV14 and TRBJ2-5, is EAGVTQFPSHSVIEKGQTVTLRCDPISGHDNLYWYRRVMGKEIKFLLHFVKESKQDESGMPNNRFLAERTGGTYSTLKVQPAELEDSGVYFCASSPYRDQETQYFGPGTRLLVL.

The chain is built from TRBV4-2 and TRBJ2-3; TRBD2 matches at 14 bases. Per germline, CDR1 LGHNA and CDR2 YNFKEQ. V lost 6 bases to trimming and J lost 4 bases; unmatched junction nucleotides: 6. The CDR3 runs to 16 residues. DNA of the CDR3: TGTGCCAGCAGTCCCGGACTAGCGGGGGGAGCAGATACGCAGTATTTT. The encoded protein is CASSPGLAGGADTQYF.

The DNA of the CDR3 is TGTGCCAGCAGCTCCTCTGGGGGCCGTTACTCCTACAATGAGCAGTTCTTC. Protein: CASSSSGGRYSYNEQFF. V gene TRBV9 combines with J gene TRBJ2-1; possibly TRBD1 for D (6 bases). V was pared by 4 bases and J by 0 bases, with 17 bases between. Germline lookup yields CDR1 SGDLS and CDR2 YYNGEE. The CDR3 is made up of 17 amino acids.

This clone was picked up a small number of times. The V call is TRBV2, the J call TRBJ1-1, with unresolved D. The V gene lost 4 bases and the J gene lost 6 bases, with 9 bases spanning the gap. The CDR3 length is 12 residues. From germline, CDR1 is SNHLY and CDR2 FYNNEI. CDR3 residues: CASSAGIPEAFF. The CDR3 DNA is TGTGCCAGCAGTGCGGGGATCCCTGAAGCTTTCTTT.

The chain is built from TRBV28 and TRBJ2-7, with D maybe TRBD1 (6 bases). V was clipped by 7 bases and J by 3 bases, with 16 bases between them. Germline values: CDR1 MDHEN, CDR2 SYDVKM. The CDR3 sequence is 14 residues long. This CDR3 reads CASTKRGRHYEQYF. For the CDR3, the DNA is TGTGCCAGCACCAAGAGGGGGAGACACTACGAGCAGTACTTC.

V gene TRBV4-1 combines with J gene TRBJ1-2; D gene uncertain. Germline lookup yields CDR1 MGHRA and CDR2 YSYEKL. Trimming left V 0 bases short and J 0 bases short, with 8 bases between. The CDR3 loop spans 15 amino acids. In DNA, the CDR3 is TGCGCCAGCAGCCAAGAGGGCTCCGCTAACTATGGCTACACCTTC. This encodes CASSQEGSANYGYTF.

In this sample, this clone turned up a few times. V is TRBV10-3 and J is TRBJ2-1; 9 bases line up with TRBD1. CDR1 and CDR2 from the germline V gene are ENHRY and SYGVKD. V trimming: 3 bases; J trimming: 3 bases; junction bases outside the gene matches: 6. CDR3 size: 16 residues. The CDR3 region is CAISESGQGVYNEQFF. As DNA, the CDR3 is TGTGCCATCAGTGAATCGGGACAGGGCGTCTACAATGAGCAGTTCTTC.

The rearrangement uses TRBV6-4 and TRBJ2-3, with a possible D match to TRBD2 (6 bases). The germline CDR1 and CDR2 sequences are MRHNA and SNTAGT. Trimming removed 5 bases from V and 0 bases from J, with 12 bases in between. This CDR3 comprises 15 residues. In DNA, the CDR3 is TGTGCCAGCAGTAGTAGCGGCCTTAGCACAGATACGCAGTATTTT. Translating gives CASSSSGLSTDTQYF.

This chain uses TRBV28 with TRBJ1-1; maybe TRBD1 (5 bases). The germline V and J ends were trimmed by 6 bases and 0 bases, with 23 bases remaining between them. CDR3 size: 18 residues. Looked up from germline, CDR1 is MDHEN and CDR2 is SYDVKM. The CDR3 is CASRILGMMGGMNTEAFF. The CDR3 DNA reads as TGTGCCAGCAGGATTTTGGGCATGATGGGGGGGATGAACACTGAAGCTTTCTTT.

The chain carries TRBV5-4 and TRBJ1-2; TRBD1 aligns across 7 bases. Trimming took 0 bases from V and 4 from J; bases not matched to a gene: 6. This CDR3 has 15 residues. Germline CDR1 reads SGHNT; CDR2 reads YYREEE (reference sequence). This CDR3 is CASSLGGQGVYGYTF. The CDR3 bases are TGTGCCAGCAGCTTGGGGGGCCAGGGGGTCTATGGCTACACCTTC.

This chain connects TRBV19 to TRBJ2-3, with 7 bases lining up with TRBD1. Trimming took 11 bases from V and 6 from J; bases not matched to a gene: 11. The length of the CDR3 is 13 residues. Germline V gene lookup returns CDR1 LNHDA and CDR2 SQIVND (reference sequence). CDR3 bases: TGTGCCTCCACGACAGGGTCGGCGGATACGCAGTATTTT. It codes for CASTTGSADTQYF.

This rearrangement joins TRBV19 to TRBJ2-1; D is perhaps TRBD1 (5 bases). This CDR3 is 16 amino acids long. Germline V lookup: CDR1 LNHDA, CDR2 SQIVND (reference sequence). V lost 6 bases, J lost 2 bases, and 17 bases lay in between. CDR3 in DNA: TGTGCCAGTAGCGATACCCCACAGGCTACCTACAATGAGCAGTTCTTC. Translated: CASSDTPQATYNEQFF.

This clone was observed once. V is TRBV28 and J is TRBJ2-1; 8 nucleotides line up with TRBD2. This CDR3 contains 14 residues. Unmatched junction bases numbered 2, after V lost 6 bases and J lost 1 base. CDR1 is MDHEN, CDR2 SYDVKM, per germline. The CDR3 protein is CASSRGGSYNEQFF. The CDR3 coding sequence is TGTGCCAGCAGCCGGGGGGGTTCCTACAATGAGCAGTTCTTC.

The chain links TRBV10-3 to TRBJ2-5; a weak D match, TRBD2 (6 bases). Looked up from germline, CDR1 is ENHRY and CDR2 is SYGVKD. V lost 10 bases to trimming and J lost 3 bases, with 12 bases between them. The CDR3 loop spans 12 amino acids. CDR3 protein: CATSSGEETQYF. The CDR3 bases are TGTGCCACGTCATCGGGGGAAGAGACCCAGTACTTC.

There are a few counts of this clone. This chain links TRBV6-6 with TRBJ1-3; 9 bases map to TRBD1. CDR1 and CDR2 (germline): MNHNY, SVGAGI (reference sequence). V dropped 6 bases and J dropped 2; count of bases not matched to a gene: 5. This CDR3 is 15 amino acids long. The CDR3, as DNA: TGTGCCAGCAGGGGGACAGGGAGGCCTGGAAACACCATATATTTT. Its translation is CASRGTGRPGNTIYF.

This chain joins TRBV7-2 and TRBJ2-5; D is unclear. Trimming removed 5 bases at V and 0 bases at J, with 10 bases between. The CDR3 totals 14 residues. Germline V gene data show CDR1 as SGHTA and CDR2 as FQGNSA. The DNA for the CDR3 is TGTGCCAGCAGCCTCCTAGTGAACCAAGAGACCCAGTACTTC. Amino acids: CASSLLVNQETQYF.

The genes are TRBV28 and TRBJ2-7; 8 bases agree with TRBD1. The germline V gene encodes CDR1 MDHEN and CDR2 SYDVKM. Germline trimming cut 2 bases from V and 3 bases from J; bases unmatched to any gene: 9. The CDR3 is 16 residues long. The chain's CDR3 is CASSLRQGTSFYEQYF. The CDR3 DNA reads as TGTGCCAGCAGTTTACGACAGGGGACCAGTTTCTACGAGCAGTACTTC. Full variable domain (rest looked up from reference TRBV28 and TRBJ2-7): DVKVTQSSRYLVKRTGEKVFLECVQDMDHENMFWYRQDPGLGLRLIYFSYDVKMKEKGDIPEGYSVSREKKERFSLILESASTNQTSMYLCASSLRQGTSFYEQYFGPGTRLTVT.

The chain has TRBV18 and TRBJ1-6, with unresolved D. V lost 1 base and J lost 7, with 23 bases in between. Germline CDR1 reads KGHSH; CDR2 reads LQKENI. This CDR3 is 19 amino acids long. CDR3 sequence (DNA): TGTGCCAGCTCACCACGGGGTTCGGAGGGCGCCGCGAGGAATTCACCCCTCCACTTT. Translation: CASSPRGSEGAARNSPLHF.

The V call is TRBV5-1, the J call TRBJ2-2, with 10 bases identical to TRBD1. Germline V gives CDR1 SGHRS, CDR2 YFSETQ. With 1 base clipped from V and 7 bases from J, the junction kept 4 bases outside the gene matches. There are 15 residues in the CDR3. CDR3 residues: CASSLSGTGVGELFF. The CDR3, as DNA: TGCGCCAGCAGCTTGTCCGGGACAGGGGTCGGGGAGCTGTTTTTT.